Presented here are 3 T cell receptor beta chains from one specimen sequenced in a study of blood T cell repertoires in COVID-19. Using immunoSEQ multiplex PCR, the repertoire was profiled, and TCRdb retains in-frame clones only, with some absent. There are about 190,000 clones in the sample; around four fifths occur only once, and about 20% lies in the top ten. The specimen sequenced was peripheral blood. The receptors shown here come from a human donor in a cohort sampled during active COVID-19.

This chain links TRBV6-5 with TRBJ2-5; possibly TRBD2 for D (5 bases). Germline V lookup: CDR1 MNHEY, CDR2 SVGAGI. V lost 8 bases and J lost 2, with 12 bases in between. The CDR3 runs to 13 residues. The CDR3 region is CASGRSGQETQYF. CDR3 sequence (DNA): TGTGCCAGCGGACGAAGCGGACAAGAGACCCAGTACTTC.

The chain employs TRBV24-1 and TRBJ2-1; a possible D gene is TRBD2 (5 bases). Trimming took 1 base from V and 3 from J, leaving 15 bases between them. The CDR3 has 17 amino acids. Germline CDR1 and CDR2: KGHDR and SFDVKD. The CDR3 loop reads CATSDFGPGSFYNEQFF. The CDR3 DNA sequence: TGTGCCACCAGTGATTTCGGACCGGGAAGTTTCTACAATGAGCAGTTCTTC.

CDR3 region: CASAITSSGANVLTF. In DNA form, the CDR3 reads TGTGCCAGCGCAATAACTAGCTCTGGGGCCAACGTCCTGACTTTC. The J gene is TRBJ2-6, the V gene TRBV2, with a tentative D call TRBD2 (5 bases). The CDR3 runs 15 residues. Germline CDR1 reads SNHLY; CDR2 reads FYNNEI. The ends were cut back, 8 bases at V and 0 bases at J, with 11 bases in the middle.